This TCR beta chain was captured in a study of blood T cells in healthy people across ages (dated by TCRdb to between 2014 and 2016). With respect to the entire study: In model experiments, template switching captured roughly one uniquely barcoded TCR beta cDNA molecule for every two T cells. To avoid experimental bias, donors of different ages were spread randomly across the sequencing lanes. Age-related changes in TCR beta repertoire diversity were measured in the study by deep sequencing normalized with unique cDNA molecular identifiers. The study analyzed two additional independent replicas of 1 million unique cDNA reads from the same blood draw for two donors, one aged 18 to 30 and one aged 80 or older. The donors were split into four age groups: young (average approximately 16 years), middle-aged (about 40), aged (around 67) and long-lived (under 85). The paper's findings and limits, for the study overall: There was a strong correlation between observed TCR beta diversity and the percentage of naive T cells measured by flow cytometry. Compared with the aged group, the long-lived group had more naive CD4+ T cells, fewer expanded clones and increased TCR diversity, suggesting age selection. Since profiling was done on bulk unsorted PBMCs, naive and antigen-experienced compartments could not be conclusively compared. Estimates of total diversity from one million sequenced T cells were regarded as lower bounds and underestimates. Donor CMV infection status was unknown, potentially confounding age-related changes in expanded clonotypes. Observed TCR beta diversity per million T cells fell roughly linearly with age, and a significant reduction was already apparent by age around 36.

This clonotype was detected a few times. No antigen is known for it. Within one base of it there is no much larger clone, and no base qualities were kept. The germline V gene (reference sequence) supplies CDR1 DFQATT and CDR2 SNEGSKA. The CDR3 measures 13 amino acids from cysteine to phenylalanine. Left in the record is the CDR3 DNA by itself, 39 bases read in frame from the first base. V ends up 3 bases short and J 8 bases short, with an unmatched junction base count of 8. The donors were about 40 Caucasian individuals from Russia, aged roughly 6 to 100 years, who were systemically healthy. Each donor gave 8 to 10 milliliters of peripheral blood, collected into EDTA-treated Vacutainer tubes. Ficoll-Paque density-gradient centrifugation was used to isolate PBMCs, with at least 7 million per sample. Trizol reagent was used to extract total RNA from the PBMCs, yielding at least 6 micrograms per sample. For every donor, an aliquot of PBMCs went through flow cytometry to measure the percentages of naive CD45RAhigh/CD27high T cells.

Library creation used 5' RACE. TCRdb records Illumina HiSeq 2500 as the sequencer. A second PCR of roughly 7 to 11 cycles was performed with a sample-barcoded 5' primer and a J-beta primer mix. A template-switch 5' adaptor carrying 12 random nucleotides introduced a unique molecular identifier onto each TCR beta cDNA molecule. Each sample yielded at least 3 million CDR3-containing paired-end reads. The Mint cDNA synthesis kit, primed by a TRBC-specific oligonucleotide, was used to synthesize first-strand cDNA from all RNA. All cDNA was treated with uracil-DNA glycosylase and then went through a first 18-cycle PCR with the universal primers M1SS and BC2_uni_R. As for the original processing: For normalization, 1 million high-quality reads were randomly selected from each sample, with every read carrying a distinct molecular identifier. Instead of being binned into consensus sequences, reads that shared molecular identifiers were thrown out. CDR3 identification, clonotype clustering and error correction used MiTCR with a Q25 quality threshold and the strictest error-elimination algorithm. A nonparametric unseen species model using Euler transformation provided a lower-bound estimate of total TCR beta diversity. TCRdb reprocessed the public reads (quality trimming at Q25 with fastp, clone calling with MiXCR) and kept in-frame beta chains. One record per CDR3 amino acid sequence lists the most common genes and DNA. Here the V and J calls rest on TCRdb's processing, not on the authors' analysis. The sample table holds 800,000 to 1,000,000 distinct CDR3 sequences, of which roughly 43% were seen once. Roughly 13% of the sample is in the top ten clones.

Specimen: blood. This sequence originates from a man aged 25-45 years in good health. The chain was built from TRBV20-1 and TRBJ1-2, and TRBD1 matches 8 of the central bases. The DNA sequence is given as TGCAGTGCTAGGGCTTCCGGACAGGGAGGCTACACCTTC. It encodes CSARASGQGGYTF.